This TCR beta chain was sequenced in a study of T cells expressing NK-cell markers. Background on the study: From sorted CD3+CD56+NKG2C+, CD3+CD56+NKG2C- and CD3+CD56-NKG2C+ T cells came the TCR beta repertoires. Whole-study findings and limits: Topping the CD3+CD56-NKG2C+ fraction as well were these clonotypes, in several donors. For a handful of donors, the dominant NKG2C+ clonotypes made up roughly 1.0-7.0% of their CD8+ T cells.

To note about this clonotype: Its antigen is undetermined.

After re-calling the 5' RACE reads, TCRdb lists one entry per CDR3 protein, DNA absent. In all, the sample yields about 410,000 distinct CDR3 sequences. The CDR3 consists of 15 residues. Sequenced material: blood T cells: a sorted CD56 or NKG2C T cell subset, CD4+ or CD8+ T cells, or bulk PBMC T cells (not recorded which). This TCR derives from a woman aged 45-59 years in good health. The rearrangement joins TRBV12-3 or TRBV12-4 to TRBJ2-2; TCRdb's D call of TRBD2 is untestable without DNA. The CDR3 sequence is CASSQSGRAAGELFF.